This TCR beta chain was found in a study of blood T cell repertoires in COVID-19. Study context: The origin of the acute and convalescent COVID-19 samples was the United States, Italy and Spain. The analysed material was cDNA or gDNA that came from T cells, B-cell-depleted T cells, or PBMCs.

The assay was immunoSEQ multiplex PCR, and TCRdb's table has in-frame clones only and misses some. The repertoire holds roughly 80,000 clones, with 60% to 80% as singletons. Trimming took 8 bases from V and 0 from J; bases not matched to a gene: 4. This CDR3 is built from 13 residues. The germline gives CDR1 MNHEY, CDR2 SMNVEV (reference sequence). This chain links TRBV27 with TRBJ2-7, with 7 bases identical to TRBD1. The sequence came from a human donor in a cohort sampled during active COVID-19. The source material was peripheral blood. CDR3 in amino acids: CASRRTGSYEQYF. CDR3 DNA sequence: TGTGCCAGCCGACGGACAGGCTCCTACGAGCAGTACTTC.